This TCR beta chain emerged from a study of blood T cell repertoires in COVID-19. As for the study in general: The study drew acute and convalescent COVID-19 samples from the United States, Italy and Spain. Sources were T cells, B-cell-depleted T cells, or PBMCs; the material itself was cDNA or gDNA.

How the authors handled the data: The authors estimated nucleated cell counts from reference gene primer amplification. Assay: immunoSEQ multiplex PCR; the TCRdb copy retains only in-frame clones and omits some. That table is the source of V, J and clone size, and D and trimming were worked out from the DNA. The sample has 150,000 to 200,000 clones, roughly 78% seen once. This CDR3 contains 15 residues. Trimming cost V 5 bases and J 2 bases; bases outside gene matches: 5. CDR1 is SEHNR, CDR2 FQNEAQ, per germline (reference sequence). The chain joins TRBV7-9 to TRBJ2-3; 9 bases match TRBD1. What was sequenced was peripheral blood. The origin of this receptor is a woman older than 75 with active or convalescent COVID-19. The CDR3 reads CASSKTGGTTDTQYF. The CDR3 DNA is TGTGCCAGCAGCAAGACAGGGGGGACCACAGATACGCAGTATTTT.